This T cell receptor beta chain was observed in a study of Ad26.COV2.S vaccination and SARS-CoV-2 variants. Overall study: In the COV1001 trial, the donor was in the Ad26.COV2.S arm. Ad26.COV2.S shots went into the muscle once or twice, 56 days apart.

Sequenced by immunoSEQ multiplex PCR; TCRdb stores in-frame clones only, minus some. The data contain roughly 240,000 clones, 88% of them singletons. Trimming removed 7 bases from V and 5 bases from J; junction bases left unmatched: 4. The CDR3 is made up of 13 amino acids. The treatment: around 19 received Ad26.COV2.S at low or high dose, single or two shots; roughly five received placebo; per-sample allocation not given. After the first vaccine or placebo injection, samples were drawn on day 63. Points from the study as a whole: While placebo recipients had lower spike-specific TCR breadth, vaccine recipients had more.

Comment on this clone: Its antigen is as yet unknown.

The sequence derives from a person between 18 and 60 years old who received the Ad26.COV2.S COVID-19 vaccine or a placebo. The source material was peripheral blood, sampled in a trial of Ad26.COV2.S vaccine versus placebo. The genes are TRBV12-3 or TRBV12-4 and TRBJ2-5, with 10 bases aligning to TRBD2. The CDR3 DNA sequence: TGTGCCAGCACGGGTAGCGGGAGGGAGACCCAGTACTTC. Its translation: CASTGSGRETQYF.